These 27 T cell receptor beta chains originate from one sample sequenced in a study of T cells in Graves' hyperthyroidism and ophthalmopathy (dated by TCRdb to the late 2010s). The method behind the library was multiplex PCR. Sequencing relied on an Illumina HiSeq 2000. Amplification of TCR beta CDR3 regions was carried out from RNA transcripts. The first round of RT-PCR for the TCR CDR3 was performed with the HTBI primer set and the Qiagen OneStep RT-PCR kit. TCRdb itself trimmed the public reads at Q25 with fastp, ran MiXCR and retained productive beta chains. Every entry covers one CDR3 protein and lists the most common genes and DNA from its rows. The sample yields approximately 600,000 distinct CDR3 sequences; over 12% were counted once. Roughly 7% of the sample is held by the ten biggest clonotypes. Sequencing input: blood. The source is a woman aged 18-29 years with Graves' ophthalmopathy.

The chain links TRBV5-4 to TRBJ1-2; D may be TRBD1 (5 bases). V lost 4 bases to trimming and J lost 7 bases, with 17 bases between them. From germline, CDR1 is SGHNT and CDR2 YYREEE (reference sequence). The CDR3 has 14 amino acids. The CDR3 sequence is CASSLWGAGGGYTF. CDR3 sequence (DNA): TGTGCCAGCAGCCTCTGGGGTGCTGGGGGTGGCTACACCTTC.

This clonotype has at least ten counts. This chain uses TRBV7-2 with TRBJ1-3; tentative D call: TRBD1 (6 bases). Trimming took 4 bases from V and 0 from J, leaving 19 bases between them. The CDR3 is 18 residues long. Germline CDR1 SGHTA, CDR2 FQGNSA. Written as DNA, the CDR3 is TGTGCCAGCAGCTCCTCCTCGCGACAGGACCACTCTGGAAACACCATATATTTT. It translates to CASSSSSRQDHSGNTIYF.

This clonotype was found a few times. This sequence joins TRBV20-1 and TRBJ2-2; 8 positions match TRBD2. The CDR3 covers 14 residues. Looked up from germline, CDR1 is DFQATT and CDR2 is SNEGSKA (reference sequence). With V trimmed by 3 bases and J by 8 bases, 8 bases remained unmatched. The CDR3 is CSASGRVVEGELFF. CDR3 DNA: TGCAGTGCTAGCGGGAGGGTGGTGGAGGGGGAGCTGTTTTTT.

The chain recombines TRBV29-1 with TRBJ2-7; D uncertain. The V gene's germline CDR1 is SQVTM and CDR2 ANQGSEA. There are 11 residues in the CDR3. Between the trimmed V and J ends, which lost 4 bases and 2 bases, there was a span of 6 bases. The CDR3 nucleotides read TGCAGCGTTGGTAGTGCCTACGAGCAGTACTTC. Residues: CSVGSAYEQYF.

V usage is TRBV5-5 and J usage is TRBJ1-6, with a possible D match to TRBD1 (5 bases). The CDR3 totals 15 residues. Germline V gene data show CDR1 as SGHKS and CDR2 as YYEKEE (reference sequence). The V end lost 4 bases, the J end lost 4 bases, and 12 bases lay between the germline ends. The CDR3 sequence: CASSLGEPYNSPLHF. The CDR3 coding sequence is TGTGCCAGCAGCCTAGGGGAGCCATATAATTCACCCCTCCACTTT. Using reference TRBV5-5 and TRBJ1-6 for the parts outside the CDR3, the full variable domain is DAGVTQSPTHLIKTRGQQVTLRCSPISGHKSVSWYQQVLGQGPQFIFQYYEKEERGRGNFPDRFSARQFPNYSSELNVNALLLGDSALYLCASSLGEPYNSPLHFGNGTRLTVT.

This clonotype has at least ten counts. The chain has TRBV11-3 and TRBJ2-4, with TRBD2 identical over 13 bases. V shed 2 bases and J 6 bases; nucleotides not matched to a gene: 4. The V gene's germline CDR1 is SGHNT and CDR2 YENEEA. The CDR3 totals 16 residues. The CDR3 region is CASSLLLAGGANIQYF. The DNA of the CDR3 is TGTGCCAGCAGCTTATTACTAGCGGGAGGGGCAAACATTCAGTACTTC.

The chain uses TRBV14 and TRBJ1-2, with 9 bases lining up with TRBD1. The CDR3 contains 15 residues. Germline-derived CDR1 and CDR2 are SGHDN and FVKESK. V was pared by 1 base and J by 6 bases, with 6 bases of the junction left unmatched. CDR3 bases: TGTGCCAGCAGCCAAGGGGGGACAGGGAATAATGGCTACACCTTC. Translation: CASSQGGTGNNGYTF.

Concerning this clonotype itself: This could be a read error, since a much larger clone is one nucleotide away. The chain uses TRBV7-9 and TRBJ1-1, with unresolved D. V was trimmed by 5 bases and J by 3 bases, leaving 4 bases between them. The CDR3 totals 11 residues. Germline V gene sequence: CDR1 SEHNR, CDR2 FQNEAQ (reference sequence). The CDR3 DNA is TGTGCCAGCAGCACGGACACTGAAGCTTTCTTT. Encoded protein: CASSTDTEAFF. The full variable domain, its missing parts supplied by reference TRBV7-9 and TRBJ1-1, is DTGVSQNPRHKITKRGQNVTFRCDPISEHNRLYWYRQTLGQGPEFLTYFQNEAQLEKSRLLSDRFSAERPKGSFSTLEIQRTEQGDSAMYLCASSTDTEAFFGQGTRLTVV.

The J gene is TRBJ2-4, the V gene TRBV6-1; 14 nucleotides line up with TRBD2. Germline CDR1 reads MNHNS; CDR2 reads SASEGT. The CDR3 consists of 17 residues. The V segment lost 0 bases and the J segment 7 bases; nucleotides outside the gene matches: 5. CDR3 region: CASSEARTSGRFNIQYF. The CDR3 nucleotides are TGTGCCAGCAGTGAAGCGCGGACTAGCGGGAGGTTCAACATTCAGTACTTC.

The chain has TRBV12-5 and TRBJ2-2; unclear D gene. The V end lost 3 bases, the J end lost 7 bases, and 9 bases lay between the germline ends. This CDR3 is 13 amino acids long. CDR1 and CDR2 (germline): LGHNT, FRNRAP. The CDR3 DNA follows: TGTGCTAGTGGTTTTCCTATCATCGGGGAGCTGTTTTTT. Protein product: CASGFPIIGELFF.

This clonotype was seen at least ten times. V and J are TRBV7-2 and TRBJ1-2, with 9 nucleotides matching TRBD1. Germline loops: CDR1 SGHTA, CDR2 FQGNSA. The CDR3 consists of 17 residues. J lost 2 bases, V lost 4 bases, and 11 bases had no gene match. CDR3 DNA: TGTGCCAGCAGCTCCCTAGCGACAGGGGGAGTAAACTATGGCTACACCTTC. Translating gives CASSSLATGGVNYGYTF.

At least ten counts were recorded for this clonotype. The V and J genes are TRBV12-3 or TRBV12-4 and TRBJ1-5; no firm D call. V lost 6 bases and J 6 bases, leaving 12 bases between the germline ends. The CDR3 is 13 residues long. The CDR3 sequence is CASSAGRIQPQHF. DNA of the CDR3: TGTGCCAGCAGCGCTGGACGGATTCAGCCCCAGCATTTT.

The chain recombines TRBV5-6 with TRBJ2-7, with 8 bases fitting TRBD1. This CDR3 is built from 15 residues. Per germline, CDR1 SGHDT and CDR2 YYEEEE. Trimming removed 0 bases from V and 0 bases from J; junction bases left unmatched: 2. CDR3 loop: CASSLDRGFSYEQYF. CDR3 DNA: TGTGCCAGCAGCTTGGACAGGGGGTTCTCCTACGAGCAGTACTTC.

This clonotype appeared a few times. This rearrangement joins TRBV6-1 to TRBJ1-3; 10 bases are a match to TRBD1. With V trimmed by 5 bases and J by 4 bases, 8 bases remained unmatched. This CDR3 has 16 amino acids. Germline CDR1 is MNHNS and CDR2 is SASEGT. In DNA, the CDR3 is TGTGCCAGCAGTTATCTGACAGGGGGCGAAGGAAACACCATATATTTT. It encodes CASSYLTGGEGNTIYF.

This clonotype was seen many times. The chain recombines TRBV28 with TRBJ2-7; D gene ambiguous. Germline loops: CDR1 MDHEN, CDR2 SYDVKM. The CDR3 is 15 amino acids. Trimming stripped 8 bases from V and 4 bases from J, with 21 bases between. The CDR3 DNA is TGTGCCAGCGGAGCCCCTCCAAGTACTAAATACGAGCAGTACTTC. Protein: CASGAPPSTKYEQYF.

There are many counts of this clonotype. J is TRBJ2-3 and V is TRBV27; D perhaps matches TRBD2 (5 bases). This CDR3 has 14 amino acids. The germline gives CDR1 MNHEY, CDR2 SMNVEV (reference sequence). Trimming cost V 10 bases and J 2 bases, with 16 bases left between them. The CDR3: CAIGLRRFTDTQYF. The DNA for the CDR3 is TGTGCCATCGGACTTCGACGGTTCACAGATACGCAGTATTTT.

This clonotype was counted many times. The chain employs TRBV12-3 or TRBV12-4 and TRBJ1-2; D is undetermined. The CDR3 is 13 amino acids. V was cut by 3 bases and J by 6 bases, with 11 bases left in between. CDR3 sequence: CASSLIRGNGYTF. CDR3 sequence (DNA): TGTGCCAGCAGTTTGATCCGAGGGAATGGCTACACCTTC.

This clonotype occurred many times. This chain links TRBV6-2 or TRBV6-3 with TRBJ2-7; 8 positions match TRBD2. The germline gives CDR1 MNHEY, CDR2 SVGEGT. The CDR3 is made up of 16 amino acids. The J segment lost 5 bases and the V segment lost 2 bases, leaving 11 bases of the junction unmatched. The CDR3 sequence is CASSYELAAFGNEQYF. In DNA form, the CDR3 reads TGTGCCAGCAGTTACGAACTAGCGGCCTTCGGGAACGAGCAGTACTTC.

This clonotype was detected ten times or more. The DNA for the CDR3 is TGTGCCAGCAGTTACATTAGCAAGGGTGAGCAGTTCTTC. Its translation is CASSYISKGEQFF. This chain joins TRBV6-5 and TRBJ2-1; no reliable D call. This CDR3 contains 13 residues. Per germline, CDR1 MNHEY and CDR2 SVGAGI. V was pared by 2 bases and J by 9 bases, with 11 bases between.

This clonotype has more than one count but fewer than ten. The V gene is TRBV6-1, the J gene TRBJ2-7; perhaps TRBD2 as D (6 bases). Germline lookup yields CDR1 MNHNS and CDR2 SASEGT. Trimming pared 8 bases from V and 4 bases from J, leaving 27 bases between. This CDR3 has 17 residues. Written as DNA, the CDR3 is TGTGCCAGCTCAGCCTGGGGGGACTCCCGTTCTAAATACGAGCAGTACTTC. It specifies CASSAWGDSRSKYEQYF.

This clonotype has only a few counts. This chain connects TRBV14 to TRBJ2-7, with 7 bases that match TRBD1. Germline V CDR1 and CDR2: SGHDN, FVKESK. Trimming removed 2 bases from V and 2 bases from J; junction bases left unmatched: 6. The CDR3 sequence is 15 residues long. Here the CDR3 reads CASSQTGDSPYEQYF. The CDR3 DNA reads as TGTGCCAGCAGCCAAACTGGGGACAGCCCCTACGAGCAGTACTTC.

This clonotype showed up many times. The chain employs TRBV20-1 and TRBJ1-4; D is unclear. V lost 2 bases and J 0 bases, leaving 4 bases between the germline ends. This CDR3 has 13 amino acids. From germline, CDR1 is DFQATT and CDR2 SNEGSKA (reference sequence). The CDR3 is CSARKATNEKLFF. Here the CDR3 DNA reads TGCAGTGCTAGAAAGGCAACTAATGAAAAACTGTTTTTT.

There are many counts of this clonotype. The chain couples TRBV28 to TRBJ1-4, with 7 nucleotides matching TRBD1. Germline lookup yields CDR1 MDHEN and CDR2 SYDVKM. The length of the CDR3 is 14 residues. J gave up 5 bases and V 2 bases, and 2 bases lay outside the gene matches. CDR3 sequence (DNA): TGTGCCAGCAGTTTAGACAGGGAAAATGAAAAACTGTTTTTT. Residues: CASSLDRENEKLFF.

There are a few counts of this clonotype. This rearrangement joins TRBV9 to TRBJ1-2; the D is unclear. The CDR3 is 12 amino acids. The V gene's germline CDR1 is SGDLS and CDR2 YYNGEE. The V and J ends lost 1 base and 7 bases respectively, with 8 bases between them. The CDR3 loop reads CASSVQTGGYTF. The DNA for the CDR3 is TGTGCCAGCAGCGTACAAACGGGTGGCTACACCTTC.

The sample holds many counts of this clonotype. The CDR3, as DNA: TGTGCCAGCAGTGAAGAGGCTAGCTCCTACAATGAGCAGTTCTTC. Amino acid sequence: CASSEEASSYNEQFF. The rearrangement links TRBV2 to TRBJ2-1; D ambiguous. Trimming cost V 1 base and J 0 bases, with 7 bases left between them. This CDR3 has 15 residues. Germline V gene data show CDR1 as SNHLY and CDR2 as FYNNEI.

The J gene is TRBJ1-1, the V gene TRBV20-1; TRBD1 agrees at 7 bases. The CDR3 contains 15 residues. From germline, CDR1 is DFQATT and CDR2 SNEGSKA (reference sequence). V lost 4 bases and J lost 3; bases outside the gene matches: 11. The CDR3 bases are TGCAGTGCTATTGGGACAGCGGTGGGATACACTGAAGCTTTCTTT. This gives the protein CSAIGTAVGYTEAFF.

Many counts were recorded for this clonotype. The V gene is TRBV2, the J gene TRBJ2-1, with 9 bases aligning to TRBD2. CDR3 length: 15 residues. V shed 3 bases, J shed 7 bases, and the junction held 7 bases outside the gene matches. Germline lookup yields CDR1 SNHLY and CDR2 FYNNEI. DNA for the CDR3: TGTGCCAGCAGTGAGCGGGAGGGCCGGAAAAATGAGCAGTTCTTC. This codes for CASSEREGRKNEQFF.